Listed here are 18 T cell receptor beta chains from one sample, sequenced in a study of T cell responses to AZD1222 COVID-19 vaccine. Clones were read by immunoSEQ multiplex PCR, and TCRdb kept only the in-frame ones, dropping some. The data hold 150,000 to 200,000 clones, with about 94% observed a single time. This specimen was peripheral blood, taken on day 0 of AZD1222 vaccination. The receptors here all came from an adult in good health.

To note about this clone: The same CDR3 arises from other DNA sequences in this sample as well. The chain uses TRBV7-9 and TRBJ2-7; D is possibly TRBD2 (5 bases). The CDR3 spans 14 residues. Germline-derived CDR1 and CDR2 are SEHNR and FQNEAQ (reference sequence). Trimming stripped 5 bases from V and 0 bases from J, with 11 bases between. CDR3 nucleotide sequence: TGTGCCAGCAGCAAGACGGGAAGCTCCTACGAGCAGTACTTC. Translated: CASSKTGSSYEQYF.

V usage is TRBV6-5 and J usage is TRBJ2-7; TRBD1 matches 7 bases. After removal of 7 bases from V and 6 bases from J, the junction contained 9 bases not matched to a gene. The CDR3 runs 13 residues. Germline V gene lookup returns CDR1 MNHEY and CDR2 SVGAGI. The CDR3 bases are TGTGCCAGCATCTGGGGGACAGATGGCGAGCAGTACTTC. Encoded protein: CASIWGTDGEQYF.

V usage is TRBV6-5 and J usage is TRBJ2-1; possible D gene TRBD2, 6 bases. The CDR3 is 14 amino acids. Germline lookup yields CDR1 MNHEY and CDR2 SVGAGI. V shed 6 bases and J shed 6 bases, with 15 bases lying between them. CDR3 DNA sequence: TGTGCCAGCAGGTCCGGGACTGTGCTCAATGAGCAGTTCTTC. Its protein product is CASRSGTVLNEQFF.

A single count supports this clone. The chain has TRBV6-2 or TRBV6-3 and TRBJ1-3; no definite D call. V dropped 2 bases and J dropped 2 bases, with 10 bases sitting between them. Germline V gene data show CDR1 as MNHEY and CDR2 as SVGEGT. CDR3 length: 15 amino acids. The CDR3: CASSYIPAAGNTIYF. CDR3 coding DNA: TGTGCCAGCAGTTACATTCCGGCAGCTGGAAACACCATATATTTT.

The V gene is TRBV9, the J gene TRBJ2-7; the D gene is possibly TRBD2 (6 bases). Trimming pared 0 bases from V and 6 bases from J, leaving 13 bases between. Germline V gene data show CDR1 as SGDLS and CDR2 as YYNGEE. This CDR3 contains 14 residues. The CDR3 protein is CASSVAPSVGEQYF. DNA of the CDR3: TGTGCCAGCAGCGTAGCCCCTAGCGTCGGCGAGCAGTACTTC.

This chain links TRBV28 with TRBJ2-2; D might be TRBD1 (7 bases). This CDR3 region has 14 residues. CDR1 is MDHEN, CDR2 SYDVKM, per germline. Trimming took off 5 bases at V and 7 bases at J, with 14 bases between the two ends. As DNA, the CDR3 is TGTGCCAGCAGTCCAGGGGGGCGTGACGGGGAGCTGTTTTTT. This codes for CASSPGGRDGELFF.

The chain uses TRBV27 and TRBJ1-4; 11 nucleotides agree with TRBD1. Per the germline V gene, CDR1 is MNHEY and CDR2 is SMNVEV (reference sequence). The CDR3 has 18 amino acids. The junction had 7 bases not matched to a gene; V was cut back by 2 bases and J by 2 bases. CDR3 loop: CASSLSGQGATTNEKLFF. In DNA, the CDR3 is TGTGCCAGCAGTTTAAGCGGACAGGGGGCGACTACTAATGAAAAACTGTTTTTT.

The chain recombines TRBV7-9 with TRBJ2-2, with D perhaps matching TRBD2 (5 bases). Trimming removed 5 bases from V and 3 bases from J, with 10 bases in between. The germline CDR1 and CDR2 sequences are SEHNR and FQNEAQ (reference sequence). This CDR3 comprises 14 residues. CDR3 amino acids: CASSPGMYTGELFF. The CDR3 coding sequence is TGTGCCAGCAGCCCGGGAATGTACACCGGGGAGCTGTTTTTT.

V usage is TRBV5-1 and J usage is TRBJ2-1; D unclear. This CDR3 is built from 13 residues. With 0 bases removed from V and 6 bases from J, the gap between germline ends came to 7 bases. Per germline, CDR1 SGHRS and CDR2 YFSETQ. The CDR3 sequence is CASSLVVTNEQFF. The CDR3 region has the DNA TGCGCCAGCAGCTTGGTGGTAACCAATGAGCAGTTCTTC.

V is TRBV7-8 and J is TRBJ2-4, with 8 bases identical to TRBD1. The J segment lost 1 base and the V segment lost 5 bases, leaving 7 bases of the junction unmatched. The germline V gene has CDR1 SGHVS and CDR2 FQNEAQ. The CDR3 extends over 16 amino acids. The DNA of the CDR3 is TGTGCCAGCAGCCAAGGACAGGGCCAGGCCAAAAACATTCAGTACTTC. This translates into CASSQGQGQAKNIQYF.

A single count supports this clone. V gene TRBV27 combines with J gene TRBJ2-3; 7 bases agree with TRBD2. Trimming at V came to 9 bases and at J to 6 bases, leaving 9 bases not matched to a gene. CDR3 length equals 13 residues. The germline CDR1 and CDR2 sequences are MNHEY and SMNVEV (reference sequence). CDR3 amino acids: CASSITGGDTQYF. The CDR3 bases are TGTGCCAGTAGTATTACCGGGGGGGATACGCAGTATTTT.

The chain combines TRBV6-1 with TRBJ2-5, with D possibly being TRBD1 (5 bases). This CDR3 is 15 amino acids long. V was clipped by 1 base and J by 2 bases, with 11 bases between them. Germline lookup yields CDR1 MNHNS and CDR2 SASEGT. The CDR3 nucleotides read TGTGCCAGCAGTGAAGGGAACAGGCCGCAAGAGACCCAGTACTTC. Protein sequence: CASSEGNRPQETQYF.

V usage is TRBV28 and J usage is TRBJ1-1; D is ambiguous. Trimming pared 2 bases from V and 6 bases from J, leaving 10 bases between. The V gene's germline CDR1 is MDHEN and CDR2 SYDVKM. The CDR3 sequence is 13 residues long. CDR3 in amino acids: CASSLQLGSEAFF. The DNA for the CDR3 is TGTGCCAGCAGTTTACAGTTGGGGTCTGAAGCTTTCTTT.

As to this clone: One end of the junction fails to match germline, which may point to a read error. J is TRBJ2-1 and V is TRBV29-1, with 11 bases matching TRBD2. Germline assignment: CDR1 SQVTM and CDR2 ANQGSEA. This CDR3 has 16 amino acids. The CDR3 reads CSVEGTSGVSYNEQFF. The CDR3 region has the DNA TGCAGCGTCGAAGGGACTAGCGGAGTCTCCTACAATGAGCAGTTCTTC.

This clone appeared once. The V gene is TRBV5-1, the J gene TRBJ2-2; the D gene is possibly TRBD2 (5 bases). CDR1 and CDR2 from the germline V gene are SGHRS and YFSETQ. Trimming shortened V by 1 base and J by 4 bases, and 8 bases separated the two germline ends. The CDR3 runs to 14 residues. The CDR3 bases are TGCGCCAGCAGCTTGTACGAGGGCACCGGGGAGCTGTTTTTT. Translated, it gives CASSLYEGTGELFF.

This sequence joins TRBV13 and TRBJ1-2, with a tentative D call TRBD1 (6 bases). This CDR3 comprises 16 residues. Trimming removed 4 bases at V and 1 base at J, with 16 bases between. Germline V gene data show CDR1 as PRHDT and CDR2 as FYEKMQ (reference sequence). The CDR3 region has the DNA TGTGCCAGCAGCTCCCAGGGGCTCGGGATTAACTATGGCTACACCTTC. Amino acids: CASSSQGLGINYGYTF.

This clone occurred once. At one boundary the junction diverges from the germline segment, which might be a read error. This chain uses TRBV18 with TRBJ2-2; no clear D. Germline CDR1 reads KGHSH; CDR2 reads LQKENI. This CDR3 spans 16 amino acids. DNA of the CDR3: TGTGCCAGCTCCCCACAGACTCCTTCGAACACCGGGGAGCTGTTTTTT. Protein sequence: CASSPQTPSNTGELFF.

This chain joins TRBV7-9 and TRBJ1-5; D gene unclear. V was cut by 8 bases and J by 4 bases, with 12 bases left in between. The CDR3 has 13 residues. Germline CDR1 and CDR2: SEHNR and FQNEAQ (reference sequence). This chain's CDR3 is CASRGNGNQPQHF. The CDR3 nucleotides read TGTGCCAGCCGCGGCAACGGGAATCAGCCCCAGCATTTT.